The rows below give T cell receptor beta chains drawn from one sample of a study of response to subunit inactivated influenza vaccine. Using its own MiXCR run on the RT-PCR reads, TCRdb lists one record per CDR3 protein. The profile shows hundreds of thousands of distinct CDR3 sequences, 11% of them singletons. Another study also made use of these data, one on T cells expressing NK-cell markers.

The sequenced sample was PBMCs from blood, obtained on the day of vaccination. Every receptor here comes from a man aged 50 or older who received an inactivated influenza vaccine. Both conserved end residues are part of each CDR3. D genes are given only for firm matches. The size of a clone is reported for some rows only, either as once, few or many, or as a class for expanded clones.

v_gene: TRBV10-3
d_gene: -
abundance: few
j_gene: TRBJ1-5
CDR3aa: CAISPGDQPQHF
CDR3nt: TGTGCCATCAGTCCAGGGGATCAGCCCCAGCATTTT

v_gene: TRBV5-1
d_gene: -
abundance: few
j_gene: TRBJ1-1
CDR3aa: CASSLDRGANTEAFF
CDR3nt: TGCGCCAGCAGCTTGGACAGAGGGGCTAACACTGAAGCTTTCTTT

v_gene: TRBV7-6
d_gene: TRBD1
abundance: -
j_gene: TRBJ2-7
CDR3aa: CASSLALGQANEQYF
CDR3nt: TGTGCCAGCAGCTTAGCGCTTGGACAGGCAAACGAGCAGTACTTC

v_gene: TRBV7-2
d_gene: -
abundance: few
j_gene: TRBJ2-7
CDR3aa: CASTRTPDYEQYF
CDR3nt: TGTGCCAGCACCCGAACCCCCGACTACGAGCAGTACTTC

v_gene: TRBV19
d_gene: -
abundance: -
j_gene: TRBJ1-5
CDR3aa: CASSMSPRGQPQHF
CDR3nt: TGTGCCAGTAGTATGTCCCCAAGAGGGCAGCCCCAGCATTTT

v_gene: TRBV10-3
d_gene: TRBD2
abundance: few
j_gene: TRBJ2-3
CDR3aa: CAISESSGTSGGDTQYF
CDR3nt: TGTGCCATCAGTGAGTCCTCCGGGACTAGCGGGGGCGATACGCAGTATTTT

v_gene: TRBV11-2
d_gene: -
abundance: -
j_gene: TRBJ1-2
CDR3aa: CASSAATSGGYTF
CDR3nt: TGTGCCAGCAGCGCAGCGACGTCTGGGGGCTACACCTTC

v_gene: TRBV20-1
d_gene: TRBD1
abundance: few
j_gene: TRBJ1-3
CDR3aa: CSAEQGVGSQNSGNTIYF
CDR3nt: TGCAGTGCAGAACAGGGGGTGGGATCACAAAACTCTGGAAACACCATATATTTT

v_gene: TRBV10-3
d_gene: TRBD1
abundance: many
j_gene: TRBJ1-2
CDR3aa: CAISARDRGVGYTF
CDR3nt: TGTGCCATCAGTGCCCGGGACAGGGGAGTAGGCTACACCTTC

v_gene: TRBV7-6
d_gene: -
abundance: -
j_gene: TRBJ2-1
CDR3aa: CASSVRVYNEQFF
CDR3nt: TGTGCCAGCAGCGTCCGGGTTTACAATGAGCAGTTCTTC

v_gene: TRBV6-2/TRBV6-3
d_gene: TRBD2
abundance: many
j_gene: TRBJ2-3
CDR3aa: CASSSLLAGETDTQYF
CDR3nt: TGTGCCAGCAGTTCCTTACTAGCGGGAGAAACAGATACGCAGTATTTT

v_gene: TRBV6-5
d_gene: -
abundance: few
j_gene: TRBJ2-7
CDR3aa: CASSYRVPKRGPQAYEQYF
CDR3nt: TGTGCCAGCAGTTATAGGGTCCCTAAGAGGGGCCCTCAAGCCTACGAGCAGTACTTC

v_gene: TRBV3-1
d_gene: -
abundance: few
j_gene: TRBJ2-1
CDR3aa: CASSYGLVNEQFF
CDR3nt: TGTGCCAGCAGCTACGGGCTAGTTAATGAGCAGTTCTTC

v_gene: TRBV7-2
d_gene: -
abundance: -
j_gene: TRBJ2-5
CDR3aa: CASSGKETQYF
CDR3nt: TGTGCCAGCAGCGGAAAAGAGACCCAGTACTTC

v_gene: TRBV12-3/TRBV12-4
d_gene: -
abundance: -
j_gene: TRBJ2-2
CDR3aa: CASSYTAGELFF
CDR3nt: TGTGCCAGCAGTTACACAGCAGGGGAGCTGTTTTTT

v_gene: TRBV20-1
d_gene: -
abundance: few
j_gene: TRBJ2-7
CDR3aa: CSARGGTVKYEQYF
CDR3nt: TGCAGTGCTAGAGGAGGGACGGTAAAATACGAGCAGTACTTC

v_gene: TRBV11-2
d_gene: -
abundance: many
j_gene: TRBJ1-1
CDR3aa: CASSLFGYSTEAFF
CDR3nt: TGTGCCAGCAGCTTATTCGGCTATAGCACTGAAGCTTTCTTT

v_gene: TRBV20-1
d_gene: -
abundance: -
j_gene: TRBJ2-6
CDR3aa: CSARDFTAGANVLTF
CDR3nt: TGCAGTGCTAGAGATTTTACGGCTGGGGCCAACGTCCTGACTTTC

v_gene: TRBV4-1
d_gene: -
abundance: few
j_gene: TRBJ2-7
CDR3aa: CASSQTTGPYEQYF
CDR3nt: TGCGCCAGCAGCCAGACCACAGGGCCTTACGAGCAGTACTTC

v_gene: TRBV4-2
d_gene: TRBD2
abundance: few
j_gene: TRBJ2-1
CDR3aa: CASTRSSGSGNEQFF
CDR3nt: TGTGCCAGCACCCGAAGTAGCGGGAGTGGTAATGAGCAGTTCTTC

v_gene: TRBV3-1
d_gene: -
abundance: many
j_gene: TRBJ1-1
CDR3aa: CASSQNRQGRSAFF
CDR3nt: TGTGCCAGCAGCCAAAACCGGCAGGGCAGATCAGCTTTCTTT

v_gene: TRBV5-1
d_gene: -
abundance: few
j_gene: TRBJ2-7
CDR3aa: CASSLDTVYEQYF
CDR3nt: TGCGCCAGCAGCTTGGACACCGTCTACGAGCAGTACTTC

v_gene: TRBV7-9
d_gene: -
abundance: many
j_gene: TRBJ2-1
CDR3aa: CASNRLVDEQFF
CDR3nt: TGTGCCAGCAACCGACTAGTGGATGAGCAGTTCTTC

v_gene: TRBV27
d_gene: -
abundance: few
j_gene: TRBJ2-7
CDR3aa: CASSSRTEQYF
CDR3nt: TGTGCCAGCAGTTCGAGGACGGAGCAGTACTTC

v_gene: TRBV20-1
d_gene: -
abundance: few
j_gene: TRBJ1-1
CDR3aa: CSARREGGVGTEAFF
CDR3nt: TGCAGTGCCCGTCGCGAGGGAGGAGTTGGAACTGAAGCTTTCTTT

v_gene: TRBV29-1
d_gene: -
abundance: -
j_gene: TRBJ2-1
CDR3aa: CSASNPGTETGTPYHNEQFF
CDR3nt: TGCAGCGCCAGCAACCCCGGGACTGAGACCGGGACCCCCTATCACAATGAGCAGTTCTTC

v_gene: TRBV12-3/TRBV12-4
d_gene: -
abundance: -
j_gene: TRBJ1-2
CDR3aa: CASIPTGGYGYTF
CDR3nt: TGTGCCAGCATCCCGACAGGCGGCTATGGCTACACCTTC

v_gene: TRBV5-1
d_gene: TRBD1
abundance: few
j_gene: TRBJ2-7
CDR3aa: CASSLRTGDHEQYF
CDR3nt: TGCGCCAGCAGCTTAAGGACAGGGGACCACGAGCAGTACTTC

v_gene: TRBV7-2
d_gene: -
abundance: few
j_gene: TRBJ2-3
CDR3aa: CASSSSVWGTTDTQYF
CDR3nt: TGTGCCAGCAGCTCAAGTGTGTGGGGGACCACAGATACGCAGTATTTT

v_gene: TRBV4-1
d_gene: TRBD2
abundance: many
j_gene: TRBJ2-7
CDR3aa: CASSLDWRGTLHF
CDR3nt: TGCGCCAGCAGCCTAGATTGGCGGGGGACTCTCCACTTC

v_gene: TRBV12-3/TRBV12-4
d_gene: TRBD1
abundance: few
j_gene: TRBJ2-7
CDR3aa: CASSQGATYEQYF
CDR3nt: TGTGCCAGCAGTCAGGGGGCCACCTACGAGCAGTACTTC

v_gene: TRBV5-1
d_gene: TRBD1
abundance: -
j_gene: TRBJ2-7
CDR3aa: CASSLTGTGTLEQYF
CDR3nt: TGCGCCAGCAGCTTGACCGGGACAGGGACTCTCGAGCAGTACTTC

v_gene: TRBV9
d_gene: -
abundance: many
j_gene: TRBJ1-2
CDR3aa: CASSVDDASLRTASNYGYTF
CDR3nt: TGTGCCAGCAGCGTAGACGACGCGAGTTTGAGGACAGCCTCTAACTATGGCTACACCTTC

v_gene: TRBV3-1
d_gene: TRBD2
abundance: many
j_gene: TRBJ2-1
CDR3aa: CASSESRRASSGRNEQFF
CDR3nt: TGTGCCAGCAGTGAGAGCCGGAGGGCCTCTAGCGGGAGGAATGAGCAGTTCTTC

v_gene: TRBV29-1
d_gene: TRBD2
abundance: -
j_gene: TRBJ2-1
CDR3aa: CSVREASGGYNEQFF
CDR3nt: TGCAGCGTTAGGGAAGCTAGCGGGGGGTACAATGAGCAGTTCTTC

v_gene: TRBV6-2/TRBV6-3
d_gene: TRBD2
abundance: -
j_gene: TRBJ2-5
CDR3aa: CASKAGENQETQYF
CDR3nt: TGTGCCAGCAAGGCGGGGGAGAATCAAGAGACCCAGTACTTC

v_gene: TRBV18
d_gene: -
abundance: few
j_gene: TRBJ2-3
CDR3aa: CASSASASTDTQYF
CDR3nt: TGTGCCAGCTCGGCCAGCGCTAGCACAGATACGCAGTATTTT

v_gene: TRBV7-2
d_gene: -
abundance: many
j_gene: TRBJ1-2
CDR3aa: CASSFGQTNYGYTF
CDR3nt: TGTGCCAGCAGCTTTGGACAGACTAACTATGGCTACACCTTC

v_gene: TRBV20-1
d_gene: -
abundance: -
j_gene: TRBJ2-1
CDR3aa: CSATATGLFQGEQFF
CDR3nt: TGCAGTGCTACGGCCACGGGACTCTTCCAAGGGGAGCAGTTCTTC

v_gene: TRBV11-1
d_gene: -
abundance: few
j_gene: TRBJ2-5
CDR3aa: CASSLAHFSLGSGQETQYF
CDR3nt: TGTGCCAGCAGCTTAGCGCACTTTTCGTTGGGGTCTGGCCAAGAGACCCAGTACTTC

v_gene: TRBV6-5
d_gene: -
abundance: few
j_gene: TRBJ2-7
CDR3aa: CASSYSGGLSYEQYF
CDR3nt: TGTGCCAGCAGTTACTCCGGGGGCCTCTCCTACGAGCAGTACTTC

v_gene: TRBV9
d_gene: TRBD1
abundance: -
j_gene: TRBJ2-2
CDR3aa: CASSVAGGNWGGELFF
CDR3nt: TGTGCCAGCAGCGTCGCAGGGGGCAATTGGGGCGGGGAGCTGTTTTTT

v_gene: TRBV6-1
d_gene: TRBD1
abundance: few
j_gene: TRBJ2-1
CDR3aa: CASNPGQAPWNEQFF
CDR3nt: TGTGCCAGCAACCCGGGACAGGCCCCATGGAATGAGCAGTTCTTC

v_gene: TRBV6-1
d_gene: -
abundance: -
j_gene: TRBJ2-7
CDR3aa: CASSETKYSYEQYF
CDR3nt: TGTGCCAGCAGTGAAACAAAGTACTCCTACGAGCAGTACTTC

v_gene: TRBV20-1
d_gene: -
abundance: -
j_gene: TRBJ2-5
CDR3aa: CSPGQNQETQYF
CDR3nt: TGCAGCCCGGGCCAGAACCAAGAGACCCAGTACTTC

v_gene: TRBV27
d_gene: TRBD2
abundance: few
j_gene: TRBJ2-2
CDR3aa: CASSTSGSWGGELFF
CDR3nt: TGTGCCAGCAGTACTAGCGGGAGTTGGGGCGGGGAGCTGTTTTTT

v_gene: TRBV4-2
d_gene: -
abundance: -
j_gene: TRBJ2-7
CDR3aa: CASSKRPPASSDYEQYF
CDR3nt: TGTGCCAGCAGCAAAAGACCGCCGGCCTCAAGCGATTACGAGCAGTACTTC

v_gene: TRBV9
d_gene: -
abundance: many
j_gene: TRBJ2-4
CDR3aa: CASSPTGGIKNIQYF
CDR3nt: TGTGCCAGCAGCCCAACTGGAGGCATCAAAAACATTCAGTACTTC

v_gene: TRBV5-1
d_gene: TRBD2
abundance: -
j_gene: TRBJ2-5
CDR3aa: CASSLQPGLAAAGYF
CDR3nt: TGCGCCAGCAGCTTACAACCGGGACTAGCAGCCGCCGGGTACTTC

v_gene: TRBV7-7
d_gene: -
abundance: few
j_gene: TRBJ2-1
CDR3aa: CASSLSGLEGEQFF
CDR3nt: TGTGCCAGCAGCTTATCGGGTCTGGAGGGTGAGCAGTTCTTC

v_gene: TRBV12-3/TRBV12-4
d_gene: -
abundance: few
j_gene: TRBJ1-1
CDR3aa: CASSFASLNTEAFF
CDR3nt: TGTGCCAGCAGTTTCGCCTCCTTGAACACTGAAGCTTTCTTT

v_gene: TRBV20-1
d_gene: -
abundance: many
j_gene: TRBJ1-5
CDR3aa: CSARKGPAEYQPQHF
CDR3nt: TGCAGTGCTAGGAAGGGACCCGCGGAGTATCAGCCCCAGCATTTT